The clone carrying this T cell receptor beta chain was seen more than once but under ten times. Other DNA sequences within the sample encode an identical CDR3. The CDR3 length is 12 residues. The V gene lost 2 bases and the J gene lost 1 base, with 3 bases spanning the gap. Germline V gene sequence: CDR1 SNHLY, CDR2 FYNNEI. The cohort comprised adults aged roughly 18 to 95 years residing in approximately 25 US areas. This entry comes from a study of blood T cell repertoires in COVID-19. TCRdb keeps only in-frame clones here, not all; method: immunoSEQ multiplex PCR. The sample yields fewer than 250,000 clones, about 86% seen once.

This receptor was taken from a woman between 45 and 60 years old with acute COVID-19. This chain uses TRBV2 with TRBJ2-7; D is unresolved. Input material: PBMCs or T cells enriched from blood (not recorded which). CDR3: CASSEQSYEQYF. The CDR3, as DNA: TGTGCCAGCAGTGAACAGTCCTACGAGCAGTACTTC.